The next 27 T cell receptor beta chains were all read from a single sample in a study of neurological immune-mediated disorders. Time point reported: technical triplicate 2. A single record per CDR3 protein comes from TCRdb applying MiXCR to the 5' RACE reads. The sample consists of around 56,000 distinct CDR3 sequences, about 24% of them appearing once. Sequences were obtained from PBMCs. The receptors stem from a man aged 55 to 70 with HTLV-1-associated myelopathy (HAM/TSP).

This rearrangement joins TRBV12-3 or TRBV12-4 to TRBJ2-1, with 10 nucleotides matching TRBD2. Trimming took 5 bases from V and 10 from J; bases not matched to a gene: 17. This CDR3 is built from 17 residues. The CDR3 DNA reads TGTGCCAGCAGTCCCCATAGCGGGAGGTCGTTACGGGCGGAGCAGTTCTTC. It is translated as CASSPHSGRSLRAEQFF.

This clonotype was recorded at least ten times. The V gene is TRBV5-1, the J gene TRBJ1-3, with D tentatively TRBD1 (6 bases). The CDR3 covers 17 residues. With 0 bases removed from V and 0 bases from J, the gap between germline ends came to 13 bases. Germline V gene data show CDR1 as SGHRS and CDR2 as YFSETQ. This chain's CDR3 is CASSLEGGLYSGNTIYF. CDR3 sequence (DNA): TGCGCCAGCAGCTTGGAGGGGGGACTATACTCTGGAAACACCATATATTTT.

In its sample, this clonotype was seen many times. The CDR3 nucleotides read TGTGCCAGCAGACGGGGAAGTGGGGCCAACGTCCTGACTTTC. Its translation is CASRRGSGANVLTF. V usage is TRBV6-6 and J usage is TRBJ2-6, with D maybe TRBD2 (5 bases). CDR1 and CDR2 from the germline V gene are MNHNY and SVGAGI (reference sequence). There are 14 residues in the CDR3. Trimming took off 6 bases at V and 3 bases at J, with 9 bases between the two ends.

This clonotype was found many times. The chain uses TRBV5-1 and TRBJ2-3; D possibly matches TRBD1 or TRBD2 (7 bases each). The CDR3 extends over 15 amino acids. The ends were cut back, 4 bases at V and 3 bases at J, with 15 bases in the middle. Germline lookup yields CDR1 SGHRS and CDR2 YFSETQ. CDR3 coding DNA: TGCGCCAGCAGCGCGACAGGGAGGGGGACAGATACGCAGTATTTT. This sequence encodes CASSATGRGTDTQYF. The full variable domain, in which reference TRBV5-1 and TRBJ2-3 provide the parts outside the CDR3, is KAGVTQTPRYLIKTRGQQVTLSCSPISGHRSVSWYQQTPGQGLQFLFEYFSETQRNKGNFPGRFSGRQFSNSRSEMNVSTLELGDSALYLCASSATGRGTDTQYFGPGTRLTVL.

This clonotype was observed many times. The rearrangement links TRBV20-1 to TRBJ2-5; 9 positions match TRBD1. Germline CDR1 and CDR2: DFQATT and SNEGSKA (reference sequence). V shed 0 bases, J shed 4 bases, and the junction held 12 bases outside the gene matches. The CDR3 length is 17 residues. The DNA of the CDR3 is TGCAGTGCTAGAGACCCGAGGGGACAGGGAATCGGAGAGACCCAGTACTTC. Encoded protein: CSARDPRGQGIGETQYF.

This clonotype came up many times. The V call is TRBV20-1, the J call TRBJ2-2; D is unresolved. Trimming shortened V by 0 bases and J by 4 bases, and 12 bases separated the two germline ends. CDR3 length equals 15 residues. From germline, CDR1 is DFQATT and CDR2 SNEGSKA (reference sequence). CDR3 loop: CSARDQTSGTGELFF. The CDR3 DNA follows: TGCAGTGCTAGAGATCAGACTTCGGGCACCGGGGAGCTGTTTTTT.

This clonotype was found many times. This chain joins TRBV15 and TRBJ2-5, with unresolved D. CDR3 length: 15 amino acids. V dropped 0 bases and J dropped 4 bases, with 12 bases sitting between them. The germline V gene encodes CDR1 LNHNV and CDR2 YYDKDF (reference sequence). The CDR3 loop reads CATSRDKLQSETQYF. The CDR3 DNA follows: TGTGCCACCAGCAGAGATAAGCTACAATCAGAGACCCAGTACTTC.

This clonotype was seen repeatedly, ten times or more. The V call is TRBV27, the J call TRBJ2-1, with D perhaps TRBD1 (5 bases). The V and J ends lost 2 bases and 1 base respectively, with 12 bases between them. From germline, CDR1 is MNHEY and CDR2 SMNVEV (reference sequence). This CDR3 contains 16 residues. This CDR3 reads CASSLQKGISYNEQFF. Here the CDR3 DNA reads TGTGCCAGCAGTTTACAGAAGGGGATTTCCTACAATGAGCAGTTCTTC.

The chain employs TRBV24-1 and TRBJ2-3, with D possibly being TRBD1 or TRBD2 (5 bases each). This CDR3 contains 16 residues. Trimming took off 4 bases at V and 2 bases at J, with 15 bases between the two ends. The V gene's germline CDR1 is KGHDR and CDR2 SFDVKD. The CDR3 region has the DNA TGTGCCACCAGTGACCGCGGACGGGACCCCACAGATACGCAGTATTTT. The encoded protein is CATSDRGRDPTDTQYF.

This clonotype was seen many times. V gene TRBV6-5 combines with J gene TRBJ2-2; maybe TRBD2 (5 bases). The ends were cut back, 0 bases at V and 0 bases at J, with 8 bases in the middle. The length of the CDR3 is 16 residues. Germline CDR1 reads MNHEY; CDR2 reads SVGAGI. CDR3 in DNA: TGTGCCAGCAGTTACTCGGCCGGGGCGAACACCGGGGAGCTGTTTTTT. This codes for CASSYSAGANTGELFF.

This chain connects TRBV19 to TRBJ1-4; TRBD1 aligns across 7 bases. The V gene end was trimmed by 6 bases and the J gene end by 8 bases; junction bases not matched to a gene: 12. CDR1 is LNHDA, CDR2 SQIVND, per germline (reference sequence). CDR3 length: 15 amino acids. CDR3 nucleotides: TGTGCCAGTAGGCCCGACAGGGCTTCAGGGGAAAAACTGTTTTTT. Its protein is CASRPDRASGEKLFF.

This clonotype was recorded at least ten times. V gene TRBV2 combines with J gene TRBJ2-7; weak D call: TRBD2 (6 bases). Germline V lookup: CDR1 SNHLY, CDR2 FYNNEI. The CDR3 is made up of 12 amino acids. The V gene lost 7 bases and the J gene lost 6 bases, with 13 bases spanning the gap. The CDR3 nucleotides read TGTGCCAGCACTCAAGTCGGGGGCGAGCAGTACTTC. This gives the protein CASTQVGGEQYF.

This clonotype was counted many times. The V and J genes are TRBV12-3 or TRBV12-4 and TRBJ2-1; D ambiguous. This CDR3 is built from 14 residues. V gave up 1 base and J gave up 9 bases, with 13 bases separating them. CDR3 in amino acids: CASSLEPTLSEQFF. The CDR3 nucleotides are TGTGCCAGCAGTTTAGAACCCACCCTCAGTGAGCAGTTCTTC.

There are many counts of this clonotype. The CDR3 reads CASSLDGVDQPQHF. The CDR3 bases are TGCGCCAGCAGCTTGGATGGAGTTGACCAGCCCCAGCATTTT. The chain recombines TRBV5-1 with TRBJ1-5; D is undetermined. The germline V gene encodes CDR1 SGHRS and CDR2 YFSETQ. This CDR3 contains 14 residues. The ends were cut back, 0 bases at V and 7 bases at J, with 11 bases in the middle.

This chain links TRBV7-2 with TRBJ2-7; maybe TRBD1 (5 bases). Looked up from germline, CDR1 is SGHTA and CDR2 is FQGNSA. V lost 1 base and J lost 0, with 10 bases in between. This CDR3 region has 15 residues. CDR3 DNA sequence: TGTGCCAGCAGCTTAGGGGGCTACAGCTCCTACGAGCAGTACTTC. Translated, it gives CASSLGGYSSYEQYF.

The gene calls are TRBV9 and TRBJ2-3; 11 positions match TRBD2. J lost 0 bases, V lost 4 bases, and 4 bases had no gene match. Germline CDR1 and CDR2: SGDLS and YYNGEE. The CDR3 consists of 16 residues. The CDR3 region has the DNA TGTGCCAGCAGCACTAGCGGGAGACCTAGCACAGATACGCAGTATTTT. Amino acid sequence: CASSTSGRPSTDTQYF.

This clonotype was seen ten or more times. The chain employs TRBV29-1 and TRBJ2-3, with TRBD1 as a possible D gene (5 bases). Germline CDR1 SQVTM, CDR2 ANQGSEA. The ends were cut back, 6 bases at V and 3 bases at J, with 16 bases in the middle. This CDR3 region has 14 residues. The CDR3 DNA sequence: TGCAGCGTCCGAAAGGGGTCGGGTACAGATACGCAGTATTTT. Residues: CSVRKGSGTDTQYF.

This clonotype was seen many times. The rearrangement uses TRBV19 and TRBJ2-3; 7 bases map to TRBD2. Per the germline V gene, CDR1 is LNHDA and CDR2 is SQIVND (reference sequence). CDR3 length: 15 residues. V trimming: 5 bases; J trimming: 3 bases; junction bases outside the gene matches: 8. DNA for the CDR3: TGTGCCAGTAGTGACCGCGGGAGAGGAACAGATACGCAGTATTTT. Translation: CASSDRGRGTDTQYF.

This clonotype appeared many times. This chain connects TRBV4-2 to TRBJ2-7; 9 bases line up with TRBD2. V lost 4 bases and J lost 3; bases outside the gene matches: 4. CDR1 is LGHNA and CDR2 is YNFKEQ in the germline V gene. The CDR3 has 14 residues. CDR3 DNA sequence: TGTGCCAGCAGCCGACTAGCGGAGATCTACGAGCAGTACTTC. Translation gives CASSRLAEIYEQYF.

In this sample, this clonotype turned up many times. This chain connects TRBV7-2 to TRBJ1-5, with D unresolved. Trimming pared 4 bases from V and 0 bases from J, leaving 4 bases between. Germline V lookup: CDR1 SGHTA, CDR2 FQGNSA. The CDR3 totals 13 residues. The CDR3 reads CASSYHSNQPQHF. The CDR3, as DNA: TGTGCCAGCAGCTATCATAGCAATCAGCCCCAGCATTTT. The entire variable domain, with the rest obtained from reference TRBV7-2 and TRBJ1-5, is as follows: GAGVSQSPSNKVTEKGKDVELRCDPISGHTALYWYRQSLGQGLEFLIYFQGNSAPDKSGLPSDRFSAERTGGSVSTLTIQRTQQEDSAVYLCASSYHSNQPQHFGDGTRLSIL.

The sample holds many counts of this clonotype. The rearrangement uses TRBV6-5 and TRBJ2-7; TRBD1 matches at 7 bases. CDR3 size: 16 residues. The germline CDR1 and CDR2 sequences are MNHEY and SVGAGI. J lost 3 bases, V lost 0 bases, and 8 bases had no gene match. CDR3 sequence: CASSYSYTGVSYEQYF. In DNA form, the CDR3 reads TGTGCCAGCAGTTACTCCTACACAGGGGTTAGCTACGAGCAGTACTTC.

This clonotype has at least ten counts. The J gene is TRBJ2-1, the V gene TRBV20-1, with 7 bases that match TRBD2. CDR3 length equals 14 residues. The germline V gene encodes CDR1 DFQATT and CDR2 SNEGSKA (reference sequence). The trim removed 3 bases at V and 1 base at J, leaving 3 bases unmatched. The chain's CDR3 is CSASWEGSYNEQFF. CDR3 sequence (DNA): TGCAGTGCTAGCTGGGAGGGTTCCTACAATGAGCAGTTCTTC.

This clonotype is labeled as medium-sized. The chain joins TRBV5-1 to TRBJ1-4, with unresolved D. The V end lost 2 bases, the J end lost 5 bases, and 7 bases lay between the germline ends. This CDR3 comprises 13 residues. Germline V gene lookup returns CDR1 SGHRS and CDR2 YFSETQ. CDR3 sequence (DNA): TGCGCCAGCAGCTTTAACGGGAATGAAAAACTGTTTTTT. This sequence encodes CASSFNGNEKLFF.

This clonotype showed up just a few times. The V call is TRBV7-9, the J call TRBJ1-1; D not resolved. CDR3 size: 13 residues. Germline CDR1 reads SEHNR; CDR2 reads FQNEAQ (reference sequence). V was shortened by 7 bases and J by 1 base, with 10 bases between the two germline ends. CDR3 amino acids: CASTETGNTEAFF. The CDR3 DNA is TGTGCCAGCACCGAGACGGGGAACACTGAAGCTTTCTTT.

At least ten counts were recorded for this clonotype. V is TRBV5-1 and J is TRBJ2-7; D gene unclear. With 0 bases removed from V and 5 bases from J, the gap between germline ends came to 9 bases. The CDR3 runs 13 residues. Germline V lookup: CDR1 SGHRS, CDR2 YFSETQ. This chain's CDR3 is CASSLVSVDEQYF. DNA for the CDR3: TGCGCCAGCAGCTTGGTTTCGGTTGACGAGCAGTACTTC.

This chain joins TRBV12-3 or TRBV12-4 and TRBJ1-4; D call uncertain. V lost 6 bases and J lost 8, with 19 bases in between. The CDR3 is made up of 15 amino acids. CDR3 in amino acids: CASSPGIDLLEKLFF. CDR3 nucleotides: TGTGCCAGCAGCCCAGGTATAGACCTTTTAGAAAAACTGTTTTTT.

This clonotype showed up many times. The chain employs TRBV28 and TRBJ2-5; 11 nucleotides agree with TRBD1. Germline CDR1 reads MDHEN; CDR2 reads SYDVKM. Trimming removed 4 bases from V and 8 bases from J; junction bases left unmatched: 3. The CDR3 runs to 13 residues. The CDR3 region is CASSWDRGITQYF. The CDR3 region has the DNA TGTGCCAGCAGTTGGGACAGGGGGATAACCCAGTACTTC.